Below, 23 T cell receptor beta chains from the same sample are listed, as sequenced in a study of blood T cell repertoires in COVID-19. The table came from immunoSEQ multiplex PCR; TCRdb's copy has only in-frame clones and leaves some out. The table shows 150,000 to 200,000 clones, with about 82% occurring only once. The sequencing sample was made of peripheral blood. The receptors come from a woman in her twenties or thirties with acute or convalescent COVID-19.

The chain recombines TRBV11-3 with TRBJ2-1, with D perhaps TRBD1 (5 bases). V dropped 4 bases and J dropped 7 bases, with 11 bases sitting between them. In germline, CDR1 is SGHNT, CDR2 YENEEA. The CDR3 length is 13 residues. This CDR3 reads CASSSVRGNEQFF. The CDR3 DNA reads TGTGCCAGCAGCTCTGTAAGGGGTAATGAGCAGTTCTTC.

This chain links TRBV6-2 or TRBV6-3 with TRBJ2-5, with D possibly TRBD1 on 6 matching bases. The CDR3 totals 13 residues. CDR1 is MNHEY and CDR2 is SVGEGT in the germline V gene. Trimming took 5 bases from V and 5 from J, leaving 12 bases between them. Here the CDR3 DNA reads TGTGCCAGCAGTCTACAGGGATCGGAGACCCAGTACTTC. Residues: CASSLQGSETQYF.

The chain links TRBV5-1 to TRBJ1-3, with a possible D match to TRBD1 (5 bases). Germline lookup yields CDR1 SGHRS and CDR2 YFSETQ. This CDR3 spans 15 amino acids. Between the trimmed V and J ends, which lost 0 bases and 0 bases, there was a span of 7 bases. CDR3 sequence (DNA): TGCGCCAGCAGCTTGGAGGGGTTCTCTGGAAACACCATATATTTT. Translating it yields CASSLEGFSGNTIYF.

The CDR3 region is CASNRVNNEKLFF. The DNA of the CDR3 is TGTGCCAGCAACAGGGTTAATAATGAAAAACTGTTTTTT. The rearrangement joins TRBV7-9 to TRBJ1-4; D might be TRBD1 (6 bases). V was cut by 7 bases and J by 4 bases, with 10 bases left in between. Germline-derived CDR1 and CDR2 are SEHNR and FQNEAQ (reference sequence). The CDR3 length is 13 residues.

The CDR3 loop reads CASSWAGGRQPQHF. In DNA form, the CDR3 reads TGCGCCAGCAGCTGGGCAGGGGGGAGACAGCCCCAGCATTTT. This sequence joins TRBV5-1 and TRBJ1-5; TRBD1 matches at 7 bases. V shed 3 bases, J shed 7 bases, and the junction held 7 bases outside the gene matches. CDR3 length equals 14 residues. Germline CDR1 is SGHRS and CDR2 is YFSETQ.

J is TRBJ2-3 and V is TRBV11-2; 14 bases agree with TRBD2. V shed 5 bases, J shed 7 bases, and the junction held 8 bases outside the gene matches. The CDR3 runs 16 residues. Germline CDR1 SGHAT, CDR2 FQNNGV. The CDR3 sequence is CASSHRGTSGSNTQYF. The CDR3 nucleotides read TGTGCCAGCAGCCACCGTGGGACTAGCGGGAGTAATACGCAGTATTTT.

This chain connects TRBV4-3 to TRBJ1-5, with D perhaps TRBD1 (5 bases). Germline assignment: CDR1 LGHNA and CDR2 YSLEER. The CDR3 is 14 amino acids. V was trimmed by 1 base and J by 10 bases, leaving 14 bases between them. In DNA form, the CDR3 reads TGCGCCAGCAGCCAAGCTAGGGGTCGCAATCCCCAGCATTTT. Residues: CASSQARGRNPQHF.

The chain couples TRBV7-2 to TRBJ1-5; the D is unclear. The CDR3 has 15 residues. Germline values: CDR1 SGHTA, CDR2 FQGNSA. V lost 4 bases and J 5 bases, leaving 15 bases between the germline ends. CDR3 residues: CASSSDPGDYQPQHF. DNA for the CDR3: TGTGCCAGCAGCTCTGATCCGGGAGATTATCAGCCCCAGCATTTT.

The chain combines TRBV4-1 with TRBJ2-7; possibly TRBD2 for D (5 bases). Germline V gene lookup returns CDR1 MGHRA and CDR2 YSYEKL. The CDR3 extends over 15 amino acids. V lost 5 bases, J lost 0 bases, and 14 bases lay in between. For the CDR3, the DNA is TGCGCCAGCAGCATTCGGGGATCGGGCTCCTACGAGCAGTACTTC. Its protein is CASSIRGSGSYEQYF.

The chain is built from TRBV5-6 and TRBJ2-1; the D gene is possibly TRBD1 (5 bases). Germline V lookup: CDR1 SGHDT, CDR2 YYEEEE. The CDR3 loop spans 17 amino acids. Trimming removed 1 base at V and 3 bases at J, with 17 bases between. Written as DNA, the CDR3 is TGTGCCAGCAGCTTGCCAGACAGCTACGAAAACTACAATGAGCAGTTCTTC. It codes for CASSLPDSYENYNEQFF.

The chain recombines TRBV15 with TRBJ2-7; D is possibly TRBD2 (5 bases). The CDR3 is made up of 13 amino acids. V was clipped by 1 base and J by 3 bases, with 7 bases between them. Germline CDR1 reads LNHNV; CDR2 reads YYDKDF (reference sequence). The CDR3 DNA is TGTGCCACCAGCAGAGGACGGGACTACGAGCAGTACTTC. Protein product: CATSRGRDYEQYF.

The chain recombines TRBV7-8 with TRBJ2-5, with 8 bases identical to TRBD2. This CDR3 spans 14 amino acids. Trimming removed 5 bases from V and 1 base from J; junction bases left unmatched: 3. The germline V gene encodes CDR1 SGHVS and CDR2 FQNEAQ. The CDR3 DNA follows: TGTGCCAGCAGCCCTACTAGCGGCCAAGAGACCCAGTACTTC. The encoded protein is CASSPTSGQETQYF.

The V call is TRBV3-1 (or the pseudogene TRBV3-2), the J call TRBJ2-7; D might be TRBD2 (5 bases). Per the germline V gene, CDR1 is LGHDT and CDR2 is YNNKEL (reference sequence). This CDR3 is 16 amino acids long. V was clipped by 6 bases and J by 4 bases, with 22 bases between them. The DNA of the CDR3 is TGTGCCAGCAGACCCACGAGCTCGCGGGCCATTTACGAGCAGTACTTC. Protein: CASRPTSSRAIYEQYF.

This clone occurred a few times. This sequence joins TRBV28 and TRBJ1-2; D gene unclear. CDR3 length: 14 amino acids. Germline V gene lookup returns CDR1 MDHEN and CDR2 SYDVKM. V was cut by 2 bases and J by 8 bases, with 15 bases left in between. The CDR3 sequence is CASSLGGTVLGYTF. CDR3 bases: TGTGCCAGCAGTTTAGGAGGTACAGTCTTGGGCTACACCTTC.

The chain joins TRBV5-4 to TRBJ1-3; 8 bases are a match to TRBD1. V trimming: 0 bases; J trimming: 3 bases; junction bases outside the gene matches: 5. CDR1 SGHNT and CDR2 YYREEE come from the germline V gene (reference sequence). This CDR3 is 16 amino acids long. In DNA, the CDR3 is TGTGCCAGCAGCTTGGACAGGGGGATTTTTGGAAACACCATATATTTT. Amino acids: CASSLDRGIFGNTIYF. The full variable domain, its missing parts supplied by reference TRBV5-4 and TRBJ1-3, is ETGVTQSPTHLIKTRGQQVTLRCSSQSGHNTVSWYQQALGQGPQFIFQYYREEENGRGNFPPRFSGLQFPNYSSELNVNALELDDSALYLCASSLDRGIFGNTIYFGEGSWLTVV.

The chain joins TRBV5-5 to TRBJ2-7; TRBD2 agrees at 7 bases. The germline CDR1 and CDR2 sequences are SGHKS and YYEKEE (reference sequence). V dropped 0 bases and J dropped 4; count of bases not matched to a gene: 7. The CDR3 has 15 amino acids. The CDR3 nucleotides are TGTGCCAGCAGCTTGGCCGGGGCGGGGGAATACGAGCAGTACTTC. It encodes CASSLAGAGEYEQYF.

The CDR3 sequence: CASRLQGYGYTF. For the CDR3, the DNA is TGTGCCAGCAGACTACAGGGTTATGGCTACACCTTC. The gene calls are TRBV6-5 and TRBJ1-2; D is possibly TRBD1 (6 bases). In germline, CDR1 is MNHEY, CDR2 SVGAGI. Trimming cost V 6 bases and J 5 bases, with 10 bases left between them. There are 12 residues in the CDR3.

CDR3 loop: CASRRGAVGELFF. CDR3 nucleotides: TGTGCCAGCAGACGCGGGGCGGTCGGGGAGCTGTTTTTT. The chain is built from TRBV12-3 or TRBV12-4 and TRBJ2-2, with D tentatively TRBD2 (6 bases). The CDR3 length is 13 residues. V was trimmed by 6 bases and J by 7 bases, leaving 12 bases between them.

This sequence joins TRBV28 and TRBJ2-3; 12 positions agree with TRBD2. Trimming cost V 7 bases and J 2 bases; bases outside gene matches: 7. The CDR3 sequence is 16 residues long. From germline, CDR1 is MDHEN and CDR2 SYDVKM. For the CDR3, the DNA is TGTGCCAGCACTGACGGACTAGCGGGAATCACAGATACGCAGTATTTT. The encoded protein is CASTDGLAGITDTQYF.

This chain joins TRBV6-5 and TRBJ2-7; 7 nucleotides match TRBD1. CDR3 size: 12 residues. Trimming cost V 10 bases and J 1 base; bases outside gene matches: 4. CDR1 MNHEY and CDR2 SVGAGI come from the germline V gene. The CDR3 bases are TGTGCCACCCTCAGGGGGTCCTACGAGCAGTACTTC. It is translated as CATLRGSYEQYF.

The chain uses TRBV7-9 and TRBJ2-5, with D possibly matching TRBD1 (6 bases). The CDR3 has 15 residues. Germline V gene lookup returns CDR1 SEHNR and CDR2 FQNEAQ (reference sequence). The V gene lost 6 bases and the J gene lost 1 base, with 15 bases spanning the gap. In DNA form, the CDR3 reads TGTGCCAGCAGACGGACGAACAGGGCCCAAGAGACCCAGTACTTC. This encodes CASRRTNRAQETQYF. Based on the CDR3 plus reference TRBV7-9 and TRBJ2-5, the full variable domain is DTGVSQNPRHKITKRGQNVTFRCDPISEHNRLYWYRQTLGQGPEFLTYFQNEAQLEKSRLLSDRFSAERPKGSFSTLEIQRTEQGDSAMYLCASRRTNRAQETQYFGPGTRLLVL.

V is TRBV5-4 and J is TRBJ1-6, with 9 bases identical to TRBD1. The V gene end was trimmed by 4 bases and the J gene end by 2 bases; junction bases not matched to a gene: 4. Germline lookup yields CDR1 SGHNT and CDR2 YYREEE (reference sequence). The CDR3 runs 16 residues. Written as DNA, the CDR3 is TGTGCCAGCAGCCCGACAGGGGGGACCTATAATTCACCCCTCCACTTT. Its translation is CASSPTGGTYNSPLHF. Full variable domain (missing parts from reference TRBV5-4 and TRBJ1-6): ETGVTQSPTHLIKTRGQQVTLRCSSQSGHNTVSWYQQALGQGPQFIFQYYREEENGRGNFPPRFSGLQFPNYSSELNVNALELDDSALYLCASSPTGGTYNSPLHFGNGTRLTVT.

The genes are TRBV28 and TRBJ1-5; TRBD1 might be the D (6 bases). From germline, CDR1 is MDHEN and CDR2 SYDVKM. CDR3 length equals 11 residues. V dropped 8 bases and J dropped 5 bases, with 7 bases sitting between them. DNA of the CDR3: TGTGCCAGCCGGACAGATCAGCCCCAGCATTTT. It specifies CASRTDQPQHF.